Below, one T cell receptor (beta chain) is given with its context. Original data processing: For nucleated cells, counts were estimated from reference gene primer amplification. TCRdb's table, derived via immunoSEQ multiplex PCR, lists solely in-frame clones and lacks some. V and J calls and clone size are as listed in that table; D and trimming were resolved from the DNA. Altogether about 270,000 clones are present, 85% to 90% being singletons, with the ten largest covering 4.1%. The length of the CDR3 is 16 residues. The V gene end was trimmed by 5 bases and the J gene end by 5 bases; junction bases not matched to a gene: 9. Germline V gene sequence: CDR1 WNHNN, CDR2 SYGVQD (reference sequence). The record originates from a study of blood T cell repertoires in COVID-19. Looking at the study overall: Samples came from the United States, Italy and Spain, spanning acute and convalescent COVID-19.

The study recruited people aged 18 to 89 years across about two dozen US areas. This receptor was obtained from a woman aged 25-40 years with acute COVID-19. The sequencing input was PBMCs or T cells enriched from blood (not recorded which). The V call is TRBV10-1, the J call TRBJ2-2; 9 bases fit TRBD1. DNA for the CDR3: TGCGCCAGCAGTCCTGAGGGACAGGGTATAACCGGGGAGCTGTTTTTT. It yields the protein CASSPEGQGITGELFF.